The rows below give T cell receptor beta chains drawn from one sample of a study of blood T cell repertoires in COVID-19. Sequencing used immunoSEQ multiplex PCR; TCRdb keeps in-frame clones, though not all of them. Among 400,000 to 450,000 clones listed, just over 85% were seen once. Sequencing was carried out using peripheral blood. The receptors derive from a woman in her twenties or thirties with active or convalescent COVID-19. CDR3s include the opening cysteine and the closing phenylalanine or tryptophan. Each record gives: V gene, J gene, D gene, clone size, CDR3 protein, CDR3 DNA. The D gene is left open where the match is weak. Some rows have no size entry. The others give once, few or many, or a class for an expanded clone.

v_gene: TRBV10-3; j_gene: TRBJ2-5; d_gene: .; abundance: .; CDR3aa: CAISGYRETQYF; CDR3nt: TGTGCCATCAGTGGCTACAGGGAGACCCAGTACTTC
v_gene: TRBV6-6; j_gene: TRBJ2-7; d_gene: .; abundance: once; CDR3aa: CASRPFSAGYEQYF; CDR3nt: TGTGCCAGCAGACCCTTTTCCGCAGGCTACGAGCAGTACTTC
v_gene: TRBV29-1; j_gene: TRBJ2-5; d_gene: TRBD1; abundance: once; CDR3aa: CSEGQGKETQYF; CDR3nt: TGCAGCGAGGGACAGGGGAAAGAGACCCAGTACTTC
v_gene: TRBV27; j_gene: TRBJ1-2; d_gene: TRBD1; abundance: .; CDR3aa: CASSSWGQVARYAF; CDR3nt: TGTGCCAGCAGTTCCTGGGGACAGGTGGCCAGATACGCCTTC
v_gene: TRBV6-5; j_gene: TRBJ1-1; d_gene: .; abundance: once; CDR3aa: CASSLRGGNTEAFF; CDR3nt: TGTGCCAGCAGCCTAAGAGGGGGGAACACTGAAGCTTTCTTT
v_gene: TRBV10-3; j_gene: TRBJ1-4; d_gene: TRBD1; abundance: .; CDR3aa: CAISDGTGNEKLFF; CDR3nt: TGTGCCATCAGCGATGGGACAGGGAATGAAAAACTGTTTTTT
v_gene: TRBV11-2; j_gene: TRBJ1-2; d_gene: TRBD1; abundance: .; CDR3aa: CASSTPRRSRDRGEEGYTF; CDR3nt: TGTGCCAGCAGCACCCCCCGACGCTCCAGGGACAGGGGAGAGGAGGGCTACACCTTC
v_gene: TRBV18; j_gene: TRBJ2-1; d_gene: TRBD2; abundance: .; CDR3aa: CASSPGGGGSYNEQFF; CDR3nt: TGTGCCAGCTCCCCTGGTGGGGGGGGGTCCTACAATGAGCAGTTCTTC
v_gene: TRBV2; j_gene: TRBJ2-7; d_gene: TRBD2; abundance: few; CDR3aa: CASSQGTSGHTYEQYF; CDR3nt: TGTGCCAGCAGCCAGGGGACTAGCGGGCATACCTACGAGCAGTACTTC
v_gene: TRBV7-9; j_gene: TRBJ2-7; d_gene: .; abundance: .; CDR3aa: CASSSIVLGDRSSLEQYF; CDR3nt: TGTGCCAGCAGCTCAATCGTCCTCGGAGACAGGTCTTCGCTCGAGCAGTACTTC
v_gene: TRBV9; j_gene: TRBJ1-5; d_gene: .; abundance: .; CDR3aa: CASSVSGAHQPQHF; CDR3nt: TGTGCCAGCAGCGTATCAGGGGCCCATCAGCCCCAGCATTTT
v_gene: TRBV3-1/TRBV3-2; j_gene: TRBJ1-4; d_gene: .; abundance: .; CDR3aa: CASSQDTDSENEKLFF; CDR3nt: TGTGCCAGCAGCCAAGATACGGACAGTGAGAATGAAAAACTGTTTTTT
v_gene: TRBV14; j_gene: TRBJ1-1; d_gene: .; abundance: .; CDR3aa: CASSQDWAGWNTEAFF; CDR3nt: TGTGCCAGCAGCCAAGATTGGGCAGGATGGAACACTGAAGCTTTCTTT
v_gene: TRBV5-1; j_gene: TRBJ1-2; d_gene: .; abundance: .; CDR3aa: CASSLHGYLEGSTF; CDR3nt: TGCGCCAGCAGCTTACACGGGTACCTGGAGGGTAGCACCTTC
v_gene: TRBV27; j_gene: TRBJ2-7; d_gene: .; abundance: .; CDR3aa: CASMPYVRQSSYEQYF; CDR3nt: TGTGCCAGCATGCCCTACGTCAGACAAAGCTCCTACGAGCAGTACTTC
v_gene: TRBV24-1; j_gene: TRBJ2-2; d_gene: TRBD1; abundance: .; CDR3aa: CATSPSGAGGSDGELFF; CDR3nt: TGTGCCACCAGTCCCTCCGGGGCAGGGGGCTCTGACGGGGAGCTGTTTTTT
v_gene: TRBV5-1; j_gene: TRBJ1-2; d_gene: .; abundance: .; CDR3aa: CASSPRDTDYGYTF; CDR3nt: TGCGCCAGCAGCCCCCGGGACACCGACTATGGCTACACCTTC
v_gene: TRBV5-1; j_gene: TRBJ2-5; d_gene: .; abundance: .; CDR3aa: CASSLGDTGQETQYF; CDR3nt: TGCGCCAGCAGCTTGGGGGACACTGGGCAAGAGACCCAGTACTTC
v_gene: TRBV2; j_gene: TRBJ1-3; d_gene: .; abundance: .; CDR3aa: CASSEALGSGNTIYF; CDR3nt: TGTGCCAGCAGTGAAGCGCTCGGCTCTGGAAACACCATATATTTT
v_gene: TRBV19; j_gene: TRBJ2-3; d_gene: TRBD2; abundance: .; CDR3aa: CASSLGLAGRDTQYF; CDR3nt: TGTGCCAGTAGTTTGGGACTAGCGGGCAGAGATACGCAGTATTTT
v_gene: TRBV5-5; j_gene: TRBJ2-5; d_gene: .; abundance: .; CDR3aa: CASSGGQLMYQETQYF; CDR3nt: TGTGCCAGCAGCGGAGGACAGTTGATGTACCAAGAGACCCAGTACTTC
v_gene: TRBV19; j_gene: TRBJ1-4; d_gene: TRBD1; abundance: .; CDR3aa: CATGGAGEKLFF; CDR3nt: TGTGCCACAGGGGGCGCGGGGGAAAAACTGTTTTTT
v_gene: TRBV5-6; j_gene: TRBJ2-4; d_gene: .; abundance: .; CDR3aa: CASSPPGPKNIQYF; CDR3nt: TGTGCCAGCAGCCCGCCAGGGCCAAAAAACATTCAGTACTTC
v_gene: TRBV7-8; j_gene: TRBJ1-4; d_gene: TRBD1; abundance: few; CDR3aa: CASSLARGDNEKLFF; CDR3nt: TGTGCCAGCAGCTTAGCCAGGGGGGATAATGAAAAACTGTTTTTT
v_gene: TRBV15; j_gene: TRBJ1-5; d_gene: TRBD1; abundance: .; CDR3aa: CATRQGDNQPQHF; CDR3nt: TGTGCCACCAGACAGGGGGACAATCAGCCCCAGCATTTT
v_gene: TRBV5-6; j_gene: TRBJ2-3; d_gene: TRBD1; abundance: once; CDR3aa: CASSSPRSTGSSTDTQYF; CDR3nt: TGTGCCAGCAGCTCTCCACGCTCGACAGGGTCTAGCACAGATACGCAGTATTTT
v_gene: TRBV10-1; j_gene: TRBJ1-2; d_gene: .; abundance: .; CDR3aa: CASRAGVDGYTF; CDR3nt: TGCGCCAGCAGGGCAGGGGTAGACGGCTACACCTTC
v_gene: TRBV12-3/TRBV12-4; j_gene: TRBJ1-2; d_gene: .; abundance: .; CDR3aa: CASSQDEGFGYTF; CDR3nt: TGTGCCAGCAGCCAAGACGAGGGCTTTGGCTACACCTTC
v_gene: TRBV19; j_gene: TRBJ2-3; d_gene: .; abundance: .; CDR3aa: CASSSGRKTDTQYF; CDR3nt: TGTGCCAGCTCCAGCGGACGAAAGACAGATACGCAGTATTTT
v_gene: TRBV11-2; j_gene: TRBJ2-3; d_gene: TRBD2; abundance: .; CDR3aa: CASSLDEAGGTDTQYF; CDR3nt: TGTGCCAGCAGCTTAGATGAGGCGGGGGGGACAGATACGCAGTATTTT
v_gene: TRBV11-2; j_gene: TRBJ1-2; d_gene: TRBD1; abundance: once; CDR3aa: CASSHDRDGGYTF; CDR3nt: TGTGCCAGCAGCCACGACAGGGATGGTGGCTACACCTTC
v_gene: TRBV2; j_gene: TRBJ2-7; d_gene: TRBD2; abundance: .; CDR3aa: CASSENLAGDDEQYF; CDR3nt: TGTGCCAGCAGTGAAAACCTAGCGGGAGACGACGAGCAGTACTTC
v_gene: TRBV19; j_gene: TRBJ1-1; d_gene: .; abundance: .; CDR3aa: CASRNTGLVNTEAFF; CDR3nt: TGTGCCAGTCGTAATACAGGGTTGGTGAACACTGAAGCTTTCTTT
v_gene: TRBV19; j_gene: TRBJ2-7; d_gene: .; abundance: .; CDR3aa: CASSTPGVTYEQYF; CDR3nt: TGTGCCAGTAGTACGCCGGGTGTGACCTACGAGCAGTACTTC
v_gene: TRBV5-4; j_gene: TRBJ2-7; d_gene: TRBD1; abundance: .; CDR3aa: CASSLGQGRTYEQYF; CDR3nt: TGTGCCAGCAGCCTCGGACAGGGACGAACCTACGAGCAGTACTTC
v_gene: TRBV27; j_gene: TRBJ1-3; d_gene: .; abundance: .; CDR3aa: CASSQGLSGNTIYF; CDR3nt: TGTGCCAGTTCACAGGGTCTCTCTGGAAACACCATATATTTT
v_gene: TRBV4-2; j_gene: TRBJ1-1; d_gene: TRBD1; abundance: few; CDR3aa: CASSTTGGRTEAFF; CDR3nt: TGTGCCAGCAGCACTACAGGGGGCCGGACTGAAGCTTTCTTT
v_gene: TRBV23-1; j_gene: TRBJ1-1; d_gene: TRBD1; abundance: .; CDR3aa: CASTKSTGEVHTEAFF; CDR3nt: TGCGCCAGCACGAAGTCGACAGGGGAGGTACACACTGAAGCTTTCTTT
v_gene: TRBV19; j_gene: TRBJ1-2; d_gene: TRBD1; abundance: once; CDR3aa: CASRTGGRSAYTF; CDR3nt: TGTGCCAGTAGGACAGGGGGCCGATCCGCCTACACCTTC
v_gene: TRBV18; j_gene: TRBJ1-3; d_gene: TRBD1; abundance: .; CDR3aa: CASSPGQTYSGNTIYF; CDR3nt: TGTGCCAGCTCACCGGGACAGACCTACTCTGGAAACACCATATATTTT
v_gene: TRBV2; j_gene: TRBJ1-6; d_gene: .; abundance: once; CDR3aa: CASLEGSSYNSPLHF; CDR3nt: TGTGCCAGCCTGGAGGGGAGCTCCTATAATTCACCCCTCCACTTT
v_gene: TRBV2; j_gene: TRBJ2-2; d_gene: .; abundance: .; CDR3aa: CASLVADTGELFF; CDR3nt: TGTGCCAGCTTGGTGGCGGACACCGGGGAGCTGTTTTTT
v_gene: TRBV5-1; j_gene: TRBJ2-7; d_gene: .; abundance: .; CDR3aa: CASRTTAYEQYF; CDR3nt: TGCGCCAGCAGGACGACAGCGTACGAGCAGTACTTC
v_gene: TRBV6-5; j_gene: TRBJ1-5; d_gene: TRBD1; abundance: .; CDR3aa: CASKQGLYSNQPQHF; CDR3nt: TGTGCCAGCAAACAGGGGCTATATAGCAATCAGCCCCAGCATTTT
v_gene: TRBV30; j_gene: TRBJ1-4; d_gene: .; abundance: .; CDR3aa: CAWKRGSGEKLFF; CDR3nt: TGTGCCTGGAAACGGGGGAGCGGTGAAAAACTGTTTTTT
v_gene: TRBV6-5; j_gene: TRBJ1-1; d_gene: TRBD1; abundance: .; CDR3aa: CASTGQGAVTEAFF; CDR3nt: TGTGCCAGCACGGGACAGGGGGCTGTAACTGAAGCTTTCTTT
v_gene: TRBV7-9; j_gene: TRBJ1-1; d_gene: .; abundance: .; CDR3aa: CASSNKISATILGVNTEAFF; CDR3nt: TGTGCCAGCAGCAATAAGATATCGGCCACTATATTAGGGGTGAACACTGAAGCTTTCTTT
v_gene: TRBV6-5; j_gene: TRBJ1-6; d_gene: .; abundance: .; CDR3aa: CASSYRQANSPLHF; CDR3nt: TGTGCCAGCAGTTACAGACAGGCCAATTCACCCCTCCACTTT